This record concerns one TCR beta chain sequence. Its antigen is undetermined. TCRdb keeps only in-frame clones here, not all; method: immunoSEQ multiplex PCR. The sample has about 82,000 clones, 83% seen once. The data are from a study of T cell responses to AZD1222 COVID-19 vaccine. Whole-study results and caveats: With two AZD1222 doses given, Spike-specific TCR breadth and depth both rose.

The CDR3 consists of 12 residues. CDR1 is GTSNPN and CDR2 is SVGIG in the germline V gene (reference sequence). Trimming left V 8 bases short and J 5 bases short, with 16 bases between. The sample here was peripheral blood, taken 28 days after the second AZD1222 dose. The sequence derives from an adult who received the AZD1222 COVID-19 vaccine. The genes are TRBV30 and TRBJ2-7, with D perhaps being TRBD1 or TRBD2 (5 bases each). The CDR3 region has the DNA TGTGCCGGGGCGAGGGGAAGGCACGAGCAGTACTTC. It specifies CAGARGRHEQYF.